The rows below give T cell receptor beta chains drawn from one sample of a study of beta chain features in type 1 diabetes. The assay was immunoSEQ multiplex PCR, and TCRdb's table has in-frame clones only and misses some. Of about 150,000 clones listed, more than 9.5% are singletons. The source material was central memory CD4+ T cells from blood. The receptors originated from a man aged 18 to 30 in good health. CDR3s leave out the opening cysteine and the closing phenylalanine or tryptophan. The D gene is left open where the match is weak.

d_gene	v_gene	CDR3aa
-	TRBV7-2	ASSLEPPYEQY
-	TRBV9	ASSVSPGPSNEQF
-	TRBV28	ASKGVVYGYT
-	TRBV27	ASSFGWGEWNYGYT
-	TRBV7-9	ATHGSGRGEKLF
-	TRBV9	ASSVDPVNQPQH
-	TRBV7-2	ASSSRYGNQPQH
-	TRBV9	ASSPSGRVNAEAF
-	TRBV5-1	ASSLTDPRITEAF
TRBD2	TRBV27	ASSPRTSGSILETQY
-	TRBV29-1	SVGFQGGEQF
-	TRBV4-3	ASSQDGQEETQY
-	TRBV29-1	SVVGQGNTEAF
-	TRBV7-2	ATSLDFTDTQY
-	TRBV9	ASSGTEGYIQY
-	TRBV5-1	ASSLGYSYNEQF
-	TRBV7-9	ASSPRSREWEQY
TRBD1	TRBV13	ASSLYRGGAEAF
TRBD2	TRBV7-9	ASSRGERNTDTQY
-	TRBV7-9	ASSLGPRVS
-	TRBV9	ASSVARQTGELF
-	TRBV6-6	ASSDPYEQY
-	TRBV30	AWSPQGGNGYT
-	TRBV7-3	ASSSPGGANVLT
-	TRBV6-6	ASRDGQTYEQY
TRBD1	TRBV5-1	ASSLRTGGALYGYT
-	TRBV7-3	ASSPDRDQPQH
-	TRBV6-5	ASSSRQAVSPLH
-	TRBV28	AGGVSKETQY
TRBD1	TRBV27	ASRGQGTNIQY
-	TRBV4-3	ASSPRTDLSEQY
TRBD2	TRBV4-2	ASSQDRASGSYEQY
-	TRBV5-1	ASSPDGASNQPQH
-	TRBV28	ACGVNYEQY
-	TRBV29-1	SVGQKAGELF
TRBD2	TRBV4-2	ASSQDAASGADTQY
-	TRBV6-5	ASSHPLGAGTF
-	TRBV6-5	ASSRKPTGWVEAF
-	TRBV6-1	ASTLHERAGGYT
TRBD2	TRBV6-6	AGGSGSIAEQY
-	TRBV28	ASSSGQGTQY
TRBD2	TRBV7-9	ASTRLASYEQY
-	TRBV28	ASTSSGETQY
-	TRBV14	ASSQVPLYGYT
TRBD1	TRBV28	ASSLQTGKQY
-	TRBV7-3	ASSLRWGDHEQF
-	TRBV9	ASSVGPDPSDEQY
-	TRBV28	ASSFTTGAQY
-	TRBV18	ASSPTADNQPQH
-	TRBV29-1	SVEERVSLVYNEQF
-	TRBV29-1	SAGRTEAF
-	TRBV18	ASSPIADSTEAF
TRBD2	TRBV19	ASSSSGGSRETQY
TRBD1	TRBV10-3	AISESTIQRGRINEQF
-	TRBV5-5	ASSPSGAISYNEQF
-	TRBV5-6	ASSFGPVDNEQF
TRBD1	TRBV29-1	SVRGTVTSGNTIY